The 19 T cell receptor beta chains in this list originate from one sample, sequenced in a study of vaccination and CD4 T cells after COVID-19 (dated by TCRdb to about 2022). In the paper's terms, the treatment or condition label means: approximately 11-day PBMC culture with coronavirus spike peptide pools or control peptides (ViraFEST assay). For these TCRs, the target antigens are not known. Library generation was performed with PCR. Instrument on record: Illumina iSeq 100. DNA from cultured CD4+ T cells underwent TCR sequencing with the Oncomine TCR Beta short-read assay at the Johns Hopkins FTIC core. TCRdb reanalyzed the raw reads on its own, using fastp at Q25 for trimming and MiXCR for clone calling, and kept in-frame beta chains. When rows share a CDR3 protein, they turn into one entry using the most common DNA and genes. The table for this sample lists over 9,500 distinct CDR3 sequences; 45% of them were counted only once. Clones ranked in the top ten supply under 25% of the sample.

Sequences were derived from cultured CD4+ T cells from blood, sampled after SARS-CoV-2 vaccination. These receptors all come from a human donor with COVID-19.

CDR3 sequence reads: CASSETGINSPLHF. CDR3 nucleotide sequence: TGTGCCAGCAGTGAGACAGGGATTAATTCACCCCTCCACTTT. The genes are TRBV6-1 and TRBJ1-6; TRBD1 agrees at 7 bases. The CDR3 totals 14 residues. V shed 3 bases and J 6 bases; nucleotides not matched to a gene: 2. Germline V gives CDR1 MNHNS, CDR2 SASEGT.

This clonotype was counted between two and nine times. The chain joins TRBV7-2 to TRBJ2-3; 13 nucleotides align to TRBD2. The length of the CDR3 is 18 residues. The ends lost 5 bases at V and 0 bases at J; junction bases unmatched: 8. Germline CDR1 reads SGHTA; CDR2 reads FQGNSA. The CDR3: CASSLVATSGRSTDTQYF. The DNA of the CDR3 is TGTGCCAGCAGCCTCGTAGCGACTAGCGGGAGGAGCACAGATACGCAGTATTTT. The full variable domain, in which reference TRBV7-2 and TRBJ2-3 provide the parts outside the CDR3, is GAGVSQSPSNKVTEKGKDVELRCDPISGHTALYWYRQSLGQGLEFLIYFQGNSAPDKSGLPSDRFSAERTGGSVSTLTIQRTQQEDSAVYLCASSLVATSGRSTDTQYFGPGTRLTVL.

This chain uses TRBV6-1 with TRBJ1-2; possibly TRBD1 for D (5 bases). CDR3 size: 14 residues. With 3 bases removed from V and 4 bases from J, the gap between germline ends came to 12 bases. Germline CDR1 is MNHNS and CDR2 is SASEGT. In nucleotides, the CDR3 is TGTGCCAGCAGTGATCCCGGGACTGGCTATGGCTACACCTTC. It is translated as CASSDPGTGYGYTF.

The chain employs TRBV6-1 and TRBJ2-3; the D is unclear. The germline V gene encodes CDR1 MNHNS and CDR2 SASEGT. This CDR3 is 13 amino acids long. Between the trimmed V and J ends, which lost 8 bases and 5 bases, there was a span of 14 bases. As DNA, the CDR3 is TGTGCCAGCTGGACCCGTGTTGGAGATACGCAGTATTTT. Translation gives CASWTRVGDTQYF.

This clonotype showed up just a few times. The chain links TRBV5-4 to TRBJ2-3; D is ambiguous. The CDR3 extends over 15 amino acids. Looked up from germline, CDR1 is SGHNT and CDR2 is YYREEE (reference sequence). V was trimmed by 5 bases and J by 4 bases, leaving 17 bases between them. The CDR3 region is CASSTGYDPADTQYF. In DNA, the CDR3 is TGTGCCAGCAGTACCGGATACGATCCCGCAGATACGCAGTATTTT. The complete variable domain, with remaining parts taken from reference TRBV5-4 and TRBJ2-3, reads ETGVTQSPTHLIKTRGQQVTLRCSSQSGHNTVSWYQQALGQGPQFIFQYYREEENGRGNFPPRFSGLQFPNYSSELNVNALELDDSALYLCASSTGYDPADTQYFGPGTRLTVL.

This chain uses TRBV18 with TRBJ2-3; no reliable D call. Trimming stripped 6 bases from V and 2 bases from J, with 12 bases between. Germline CDR1 KGHSH, CDR2 LQKENI. This CDR3 is 14 amino acids long. CDR3 region: CASSPMVHTDTQYF. Written as DNA, the CDR3 is TGTGCCAGCTCCCCAATGGTCCACACAGATACGCAGTATTTT.

The J gene is TRBJ2-7, the V gene TRBV28; no clear D gene. Trimming cost V 6 bases and J 2 bases, with 17 bases left between them. Germline CDR1 and CDR2: MDHEN and SYDVKM. The CDR3 length is 15 residues. The CDR3 sequence is CASSQPWSSTYEQYF. DNA of the CDR3: TGTGCCAGCAGCCAGCCGTGGTCCAGTACCTACGAGCAGTACTTC. The variable domain in full, completed from reference TRBV28 and TRBJ2-7, reads DVKVTQSSRYLVKRTGEKVFLECVQDMDHENMFWYRQDPGLGLRLIYFSYDVKMKEKGDIPEGYSVSREKKERFSLILESASTNQTSMYLCASSQPWSSTYEQYFGPGTRLTVT.

V and J are TRBV20-1 and TRBJ2-5; 11 bases line up with TRBD2. Unmatched junction bases numbered 16, after V lost 6 bases and J lost 4 bases. Per germline, CDR1 DFQATT and CDR2 SNEGSKA (reference sequence). The CDR3 has 17 amino acids. Here the CDR3 reads CSATGRGSLAGGETQYF. The CDR3 bases are TGCAGTGCAACGGGACGAGGGAGTCTAGCGGGGGGAGAGACCCAGTACTTC.

CDR3 loop: CASSARARGNQPQHF. CDR3 DNA: TGTGCCAGCAGTGCCCGGGCCCGCGGCAATCAGCCCCAGCATTTT. The V gene is TRBV6-1, the J gene TRBJ1-5; D is ambiguous. The germline V gene has CDR1 MNHNS and CDR2 SASEGT. The ends were cut back, 4 bases at V and 2 bases at J, with 12 bases in the middle. The CDR3 runs 15 residues.

The table lists this clonotype with a few counts. The rearrangement uses TRBV5-4 and TRBJ1-2; D is unresolved. The CDR3 is 13 residues long. Germline-derived CDR1 and CDR2 are SGHNT and YYREEE (reference sequence). V lost 2 bases, J lost 3 bases, and 8 bases lay in between. CDR3 protein: CASSFPGYYGYTF. In nucleotides, the CDR3 is TGTGCCAGCAGCTTTCCCGGATACTATGGCTACACCTTC.

The rearrangement joins TRBV27 to TRBJ1-1; D not certain. Germline V gene sequence: CDR1 MNHEY, CDR2 SMNVEV (reference sequence). The V and J ends lost 2 bases and 0 bases respectively, with 13 bases between them. This CDR3 region has 16 residues. In DNA form, the CDR3 reads TGTGCCAGCAGTTTAAGTTTCGGGCAAATGAACACTGAAGCTTTCTTT. Its translation: CASSLSFGQMNTEAFF.

CDR3 bases: TGTGCCAGTGGGACAGGGGCCACAGATACGCAGTATTTT. This translates into CASGTGATDTQYF. The rearrangement uses TRBV19 and TRBJ2-3; 10 nucleotides agree with TRBD1. Germline V gene data show CDR1 as LNHDA and CDR2 as SQIVND (reference sequence). The CDR3 length is 13 residues. V shed 8 bases and J 2 bases; nucleotides not matched to a gene: 1.

The V and J genes are TRBV24-1 and TRBJ2-5; 7 bases map to TRBD2. CDR3 length: 16 amino acids. The J segment lost 5 bases and the V segment lost 3 bases, leaving 11 bases of the junction unmatched. The germline V gene has CDR1 KGHDR and CDR2 SFDVKD. This chain's CDR3 is CATSDPSQRGAETQYF. In DNA form, the CDR3 reads TGTGCCACCAGTGATCCGTCTCAGCGGGGCGCTGAGACCCAGTACTTC.

The chain recombines TRBV5-1 with TRBJ2-5, with 14 bases lining up with TRBD2. Germline-derived CDR1 and CDR2 are SGHRS and YFSETQ. This CDR3 comprises 16 residues. Losses at the gene ends were 4 bases for V and 5 bases for J; bases not matched to a gene: 7. CDR3 in DNA: TGCGCCAGCAGCCCGGGACTAGCGGGGGTACTGGAGACCCAGTACTTC. The encoded protein is CASSPGLAGVLETQYF.

The rearrangement links TRBV20-1 to TRBJ2-1; a weak D match, TRBD1 (6 bases). The germline CDR1 and CDR2 sequences are DFQATT and SNEGSKA (reference sequence). CDR3 size: 15 residues. The ends were cut back, 0 bases at V and 9 bases at J, with 18 bases in the middle. The DNA of the CDR3 is TGCAGTGCTAGAGATGATACAGGGATTAGGGCTGAGCAGTTCTTC. It translates to CSARDDTGIRAEQFF.

The V and J genes are TRBV6-1 and TRBJ1-2, with TRBD1 matching over 8 bases. This CDR3 contains 13 residues. Per the germline V gene, CDR1 is MNHNS and CDR2 is SASEGT. V lost 6 bases to trimming and J lost 6 bases; unmatched junction nucleotides: 6. CDR3 in amino acids: CASRDREKNGYTF. The CDR3 bases are TGTGCCAGCAGGGACAGGGAAAAAAATGGCTACACCTTC.

The V and J genes are TRBV27 and TRBJ1-5; D uncertain. Deletions cut 4 bases from V and 2 bases from J, with 6 bases between. The germline gives CDR1 MNHEY, CDR2 SMNVEV (reference sequence). The CDR3 length is 13 residues. The CDR3 region is CASSWSRNQPQHF. For the CDR3, the DNA is TGTGCCAGCAGTTGGTCCCGCAATCAGCCCCAGCATTTT.

There are a few counts of this clonotype. The chain joins TRBV20-1 to TRBJ2-3; the D gene is possibly TRBD2 (6 bases). The germline V gene encodes CDR1 DFQATT and CDR2 SNEGSKA (reference sequence). Trimming left V 6 bases short and J 2 bases short, with 12 bases between. The CDR3 contains 13 residues. This chain's CDR3 is CSARPGVTDTQYF. The CDR3 bases are TGCAGTGCCCGCCCGGGGGTCACAGATACGCAGTATTTT.

CDR3 protein: CASSYPGRDTQYF. CDR3 coding DNA: TGTGCCAGCAGTTACCCGGGGAGGGATACGCAGTATTTT. The chain couples TRBV6-5 to TRBJ2-3; D is possibly TRBD2 (6 bases). CDR1 is MNHEY, CDR2 SVGAGI, per germline. The CDR3 is 13 residues long. V lost 2 bases, J lost 6 bases, and 9 bases lay in between.